Listed here are 10 T cell receptor delta chains from one sample, sequenced in a study of Vδ1+ human thymocytes. Regarding the study as a whole: Thymic TRG and TRD repertoires appeared highly polyclonal, with Gaussian CDR3 length distributions.

Their specific antigens are unknown. The template was reverse-transcribed extracted RNA. Pooled V-gene forward primers with one constant-region reverse primer generated the CDR3 amplicons by multiplex PCR. TCRdb fed the multiplex PCR reads to CATT. The sample has some 27,000 delta-chain clones; under 8% are singletons. Sequences were obtained from Vdelta1+ gamma-delta thymocytes from the thymus. Subset: FACS-sorted CD3+ TCRalphabeta- TCRVdelta1+ TCRVdelta2- thymocytes. The source of these receptors is a girl under two years old who had congenital heart surgery.

This clone was counted between two and nine times. V and J are TRDV1 and TRDJ1, with D possibly being TRDD3 (5 bases). The CDR3 runs to 13 residues. Trimming removed 1 base at V and 9 bases at J, with 12 bases between. Germline V gives CDR1 TSWWSYY, CDR2 QGS. CDR3 in amino acids: CALGEPPGAELIF. Here the CDR3 DNA reads TGTGCTCTTGGGGAACCCCCGGGGGCTGAACTCATCTTT.

The chain combines TRDV2 with TRDJ1; unclear D gene. With 0 bases removed from V and 0 bases from J, the gap between germline ends came to 4 bases. This CDR3 comprises 13 residues. The germline gives CDR1 GEAIGNYY, CDR2 EKD. The CDR3 loop is CACDTIYTDKLIF. The CDR3 bases are TGTGCCTGTGACACCATCTACACCGATAAACTCATCTTT.

This chain uses TRDV1 with TRDJ1, with 13 positions matching TRDD3. TCRdb supplies no J gene; here it was assigned by aligning the nucleotide sequence to germline. CDR3 length equals 23 residues. Germline-derived CDR1 and CDR2 are TSWWSYY and QGS. The V and J ends lost 0 bases and 0 bases, in that order; junction bases with no gene match: 19. The CDR3 region has the DNA TGTGCTCTTGGGGAACTTTCCTACCCCTCTACTGGGGGATACGGACGTTACACCGATAAACTCATCTTT. It is translated as CALGELSYPSTGGYGRYTDKLIF.

In its sample, this clone was seen a few times. This chain joins TRDV1 and TRDJ1; D is unclear. The CDR3 contains 20 residues. Trimming removed 0 bases from V and 4 bases from J, with 27 bases in between. Germline-derived CDR1 and CDR2 are TSWWSYY and QGS. CDR3 residues: CALGELPPKPPRSHNDKLIF. The CDR3 DNA is TGTGCTCTTGGGGAACTTCCCCCTAAACCGCCAAGGTCTCATAACGATAAACTCATCTTT.

The chain uses TRDV1 and TRDJ1; 10 bases are shared with TRDD3. CDR1 and CDR2 from the germline V gene are TSWWSYY and QGS. The CDR3 has 21 residues. V trimming: 6 bases; J trimming: 1 base; junction bases outside the gene matches: 23. The CDR3 loop is CALGEGLPYWGIPEVTDKLIF. The CDR3 nucleotides read TGTGCTCTTGGTGAAGGCCTTCCTTATTGGGGGATACCGGAGGTCACCGATAAACTCATCTTT.

This clone was counted only a few times. The sample has other DNA sequences that encode this CDR3 too. The genes are TRDV1 and TRDJ1, with 13 bases that match TRDD3. CDR1 is TSWWSYY and CDR2 is QGS in the germline V gene. V was pared by 3 bases and J by 0 bases, with 16 bases of the junction left unmatched. This CDR3 contains 21 residues. CDR3 nucleotide sequence: TGTGCTCTTGGGGAGCGATCCCTCCTAGACTGGGGGATACGGTACACCGATAAACTCATCTTT. This translates into CALGERSLLDWGIRYTDKLIF.

The genes are TRDV1 and TRDJ1; D is possibly TRDD3 (5 bases). V lost 4 bases and J 4 bases, leaving 13 bases between the germline ends. The length of the CDR3 is 14 residues. Germline CDR1 TSWWSYY, CDR2 QGS. The CDR3 DNA follows: TGTGCTCTTGGGGGGGGACGGAGGATCGATAAACTCATCTTT. Its protein is CALGGGRRIDKLIF.

There are a few counts of this clone. This rearrangement joins TRDV1 to TRDJ1, with 8 bases matching TRDD3. Germline lookup yields CDR1 TSWWSYY and CDR2 QGS. CDR3 length equals 23 residues. The V and J ends lost 1 base and 1 base, in that order; junction bases with no gene match: 26. CDR3 sequence: CALGEPDYTRDRDGGFRTDKLIF. The DNA of the CDR3 is TGTGCTCTTGGGGAACCCGATTACACACGGGATCGTGATGGGGGATTTCGCACCGATAAACTCATCTTT.

This clone was detected only a few times. V is TRDV1 and J is TRDJ1, with 13 nucleotides matching TRDD3. The CDR3 is 21 residues long. V shed 2 bases and J 1 base; nucleotides not matched to a gene: 16. Germline lookup yields CDR1 TSWWSYY and CDR2 QGS. CDR3 DNA: TGTGCTCTTGGGGAATCTCTTCCCGCACTGGGGGATACGGATGGCACCGATAAACTCATCTTT. Its translation is CALGESLPALGDTDGTDKLIF.

This clone was found a few times. The rearrangement uses TRDV1 and TRDJ1, with D possibly matching TRDD3 (6 bases). This CDR3 is built from 14 residues. Per germline, CDR1 TSWWSYY and CDR2 QGS. V was pared by 4 bases and J by 7 bases, with 16 bases between. The CDR3 DNA sequence: TGTGCTCTTGGGGCGGGCCGTACTGGGTTTAAACTCATCTTT. Protein product: CALGAGRTGFKLIF.